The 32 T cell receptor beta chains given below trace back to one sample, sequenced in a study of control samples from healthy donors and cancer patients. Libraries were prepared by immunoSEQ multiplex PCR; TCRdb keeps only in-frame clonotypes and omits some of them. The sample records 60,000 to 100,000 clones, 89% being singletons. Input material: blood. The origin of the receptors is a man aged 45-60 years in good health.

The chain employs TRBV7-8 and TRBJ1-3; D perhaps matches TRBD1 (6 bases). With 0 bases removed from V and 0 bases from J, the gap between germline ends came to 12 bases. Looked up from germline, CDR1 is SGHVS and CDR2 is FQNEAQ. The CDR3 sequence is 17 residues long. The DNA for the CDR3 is TGTGCCAGCAGCTTAGCAATCAGGGGATCCTCTGGAAACACCATATATTTT. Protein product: CASSLAIRGSSGNTIYF.

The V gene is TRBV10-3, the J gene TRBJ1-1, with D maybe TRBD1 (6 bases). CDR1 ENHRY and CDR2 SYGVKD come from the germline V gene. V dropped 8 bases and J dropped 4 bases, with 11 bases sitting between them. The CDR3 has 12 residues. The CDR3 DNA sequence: TGTGCCATCCGACAGGCGGCCACTGAAGCTTTCTTT. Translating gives CAIRQAATEAFF.

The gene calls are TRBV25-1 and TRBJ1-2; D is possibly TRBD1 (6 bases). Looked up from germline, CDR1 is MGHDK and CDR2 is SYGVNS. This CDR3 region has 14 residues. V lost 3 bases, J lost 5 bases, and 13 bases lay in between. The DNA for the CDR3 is TGTGCCAGCAGTGATGCGGGGGCGGGATATGGCTACACCTTC. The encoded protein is CASSDAGAGYGYTF.

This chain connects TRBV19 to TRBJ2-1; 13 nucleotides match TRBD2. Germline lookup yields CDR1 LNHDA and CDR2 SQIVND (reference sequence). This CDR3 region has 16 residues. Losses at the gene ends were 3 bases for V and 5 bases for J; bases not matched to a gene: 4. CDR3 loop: CASSITSGGAHNEQFF. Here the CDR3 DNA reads TGTGCCAGTAGTATTACTAGCGGGGGGGCCCACAATGAGCAGTTCTTC.

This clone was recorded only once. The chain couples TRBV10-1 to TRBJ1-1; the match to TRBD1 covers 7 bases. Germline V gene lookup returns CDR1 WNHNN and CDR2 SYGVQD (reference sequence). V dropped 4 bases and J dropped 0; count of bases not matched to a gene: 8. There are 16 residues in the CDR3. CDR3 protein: CASSGRTGELNTEAFF. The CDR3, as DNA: TGCGCCAGCAGTGGGAGGACAGGCGAGCTGAACACTGAAGCTTTCTTT.

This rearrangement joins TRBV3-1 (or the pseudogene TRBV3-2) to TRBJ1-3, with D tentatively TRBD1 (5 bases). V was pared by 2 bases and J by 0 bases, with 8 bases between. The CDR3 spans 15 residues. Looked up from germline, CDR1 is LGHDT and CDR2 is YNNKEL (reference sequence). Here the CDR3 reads CASSQRGHSGNTIYF. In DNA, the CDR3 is TGTGCCAGCAGCCAAAGAGGACACTCTGGAAACACCATATATTTT.

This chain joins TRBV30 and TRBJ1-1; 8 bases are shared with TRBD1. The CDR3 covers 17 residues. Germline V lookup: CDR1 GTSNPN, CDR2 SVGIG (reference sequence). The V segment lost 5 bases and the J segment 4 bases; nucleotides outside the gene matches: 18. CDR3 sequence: CAWARAGQGLPSTEAFF. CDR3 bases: TGTGCCTGGGCCCGAGCCGGACAGGGACTACCAAGCACTGAAGCTTTCTTT.

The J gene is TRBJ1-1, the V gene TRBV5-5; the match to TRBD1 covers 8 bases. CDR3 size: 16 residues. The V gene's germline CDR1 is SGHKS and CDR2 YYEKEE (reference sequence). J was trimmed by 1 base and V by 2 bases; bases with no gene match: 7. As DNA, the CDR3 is TGTGCCAGCAGCTTAGGGACAGGCCTCCCGAACACTGAAGCTTTCTTT. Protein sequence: CASSLGTGLPNTEAFF.

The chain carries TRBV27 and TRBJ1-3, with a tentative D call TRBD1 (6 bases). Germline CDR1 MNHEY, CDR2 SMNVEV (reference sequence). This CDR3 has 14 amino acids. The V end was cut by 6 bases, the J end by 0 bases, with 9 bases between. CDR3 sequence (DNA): TGTGCCAGCAGGGACAGAAGCTCTGGAAACACCATATATTTT. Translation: CASRDRSSGNTIYF.

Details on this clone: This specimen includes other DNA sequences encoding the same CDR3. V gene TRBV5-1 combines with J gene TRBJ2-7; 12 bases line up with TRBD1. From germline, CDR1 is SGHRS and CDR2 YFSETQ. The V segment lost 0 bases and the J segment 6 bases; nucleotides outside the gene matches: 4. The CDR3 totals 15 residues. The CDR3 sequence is CASSLGGTGGREQYF. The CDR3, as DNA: TGCGCCAGCAGCTTGGGTGGGACAGGGGGCCGCGAGCAGTACTTC. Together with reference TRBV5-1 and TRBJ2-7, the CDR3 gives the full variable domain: KAGVTQTPRYLIKTRGQQVTLSCSPISGHRSVSWYQQTPGQGLQFLFEYFSETQRNKGNFPGRFSGRQFSNSRSEMNVSTLELGDSALYLCASSLGGTGGREQYFGPGTRLTVT.

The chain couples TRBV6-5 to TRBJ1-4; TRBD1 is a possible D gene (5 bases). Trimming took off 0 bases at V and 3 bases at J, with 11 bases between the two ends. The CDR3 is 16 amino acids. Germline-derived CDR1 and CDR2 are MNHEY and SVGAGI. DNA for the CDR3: TGTGCCAGCAGTTACTCCTGGGGGTCGTCTAATGAAAAACTGTTTTTT. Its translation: CASSYSWGSSNEKLFF.

The DNA for the CDR3 is TGCGCCAGTCCACGCCGGGAACTGAAGAGGGAGACCCAGTACTTC. This gives the protein CASPRRELKRETQYF. The rearrangement uses TRBV10-2 and TRBJ2-5; tentative D call: TRBD2 (5 bases). The CDR3 has 15 residues. Germline CDR1 and CDR2: WSHSY and SAAADI. V was shortened by 9 bases and J by 5 bases, with 22 bases between the two germline ends.

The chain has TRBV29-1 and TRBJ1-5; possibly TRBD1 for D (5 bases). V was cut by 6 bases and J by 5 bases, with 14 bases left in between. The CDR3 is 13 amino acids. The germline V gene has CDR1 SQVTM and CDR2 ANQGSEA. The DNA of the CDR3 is TGCAGCGTGAGTCAGGGTCAGGATCAGCCCCAGCATTTT. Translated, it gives CSVSQGQDQPQHF.

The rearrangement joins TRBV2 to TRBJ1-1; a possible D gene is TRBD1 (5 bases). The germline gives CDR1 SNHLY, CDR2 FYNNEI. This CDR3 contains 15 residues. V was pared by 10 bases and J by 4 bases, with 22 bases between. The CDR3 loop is CATEGTLWGSTEAFF. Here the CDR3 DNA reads TGTGCCACCGAAGGGACTCTCTGGGGAAGCACTGAAGCTTTCTTT.

The CDR3 loop is CASSVGQEAFF. The CDR3 region has the DNA TGCGCCAGCAGCGTAGGACAAGAGGCTTTCTTT. This chain connects TRBV4-1 to TRBJ1-1; D might be TRBD1 (5 bases). CDR1 is MGHRA, CDR2 YSYEKL, per germline. V lost 5 bases and J lost 11, with 12 bases in between. The CDR3 has 11 amino acids.

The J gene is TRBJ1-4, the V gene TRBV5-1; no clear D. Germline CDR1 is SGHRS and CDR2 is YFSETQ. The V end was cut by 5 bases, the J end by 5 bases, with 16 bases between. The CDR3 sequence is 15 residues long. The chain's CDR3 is CASSPVPGKNEKLFF. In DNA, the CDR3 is TGCGCCAGCAGTCCGGTTCCGGGAAAGAATGAAAAACTGTTTTTT.

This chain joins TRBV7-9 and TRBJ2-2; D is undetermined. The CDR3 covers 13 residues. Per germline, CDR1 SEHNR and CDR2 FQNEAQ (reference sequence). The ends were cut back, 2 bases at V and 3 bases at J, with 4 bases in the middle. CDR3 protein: CASSLSYTGELFF. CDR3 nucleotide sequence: TGTGCCAGCAGCTTATCTTACACCGGGGAGCTGTTTTTT.

The chain's CDR3 is CASSQFGTGYGYTF. CDR3 bases: TGTGCCAGCAGCCAATTCGGGACCGGTTATGGCTACACCTTC. The rearrangement links TRBV14 to TRBJ1-2, with a weak D call TRBD1 (5 bases). Trimming took 2 bases from V and 5 from J, leaving 12 bases between them. CDR1 is SGHDN, CDR2 FVKESK, per germline. This CDR3 is built from 14 residues.

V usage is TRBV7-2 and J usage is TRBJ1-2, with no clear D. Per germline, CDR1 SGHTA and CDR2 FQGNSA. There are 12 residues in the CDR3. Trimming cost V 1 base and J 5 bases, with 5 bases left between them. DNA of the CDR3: TGTGCCAGCAGCTTAGACTCTTATGGCTACACCTTC. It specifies CASSLDSYGYTF.

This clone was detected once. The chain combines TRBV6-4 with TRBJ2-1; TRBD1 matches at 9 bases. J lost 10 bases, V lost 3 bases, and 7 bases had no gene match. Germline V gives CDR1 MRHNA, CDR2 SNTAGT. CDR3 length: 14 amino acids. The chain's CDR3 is CASSEGDRVSEQFF. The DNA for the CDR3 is TGTGCCAGCAGTGAAGGGGACAGGGTTAGCGAGCAGTTCTTC.

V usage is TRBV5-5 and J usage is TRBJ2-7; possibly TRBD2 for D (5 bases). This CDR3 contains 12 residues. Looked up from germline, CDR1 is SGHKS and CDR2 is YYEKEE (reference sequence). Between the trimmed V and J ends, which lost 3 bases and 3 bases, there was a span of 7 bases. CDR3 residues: CASSSEDYEQYF. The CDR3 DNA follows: TGTGCCAGCAGCTCGGAGGACTACGAGCAGTACTTC.

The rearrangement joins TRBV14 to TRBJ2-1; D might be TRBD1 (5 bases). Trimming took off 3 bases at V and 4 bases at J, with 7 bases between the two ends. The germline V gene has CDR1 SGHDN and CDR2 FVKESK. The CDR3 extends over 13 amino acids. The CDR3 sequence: CASSQDTYNEQFF. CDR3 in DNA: TGTGCCAGCAGCCAGGACACTTACAATGAGCAGTTCTTC.

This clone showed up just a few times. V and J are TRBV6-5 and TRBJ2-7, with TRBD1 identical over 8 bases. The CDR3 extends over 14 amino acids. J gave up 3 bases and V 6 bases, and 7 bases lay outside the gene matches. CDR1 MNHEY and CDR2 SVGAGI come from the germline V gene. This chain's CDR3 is CASSPSGGNYEQYF. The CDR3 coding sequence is TGTGCCAGCAGCCCCTCAGGGGGCAACTACGAGCAGTACTTC.

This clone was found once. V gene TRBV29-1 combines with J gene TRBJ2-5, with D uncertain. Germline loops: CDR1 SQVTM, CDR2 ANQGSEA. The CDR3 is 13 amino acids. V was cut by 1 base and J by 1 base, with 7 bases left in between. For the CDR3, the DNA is TGCAGCGTTGAAGGTTCGTTCCAAGAGACCCAGTACTTC. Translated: CSVEGSFQETQYF.

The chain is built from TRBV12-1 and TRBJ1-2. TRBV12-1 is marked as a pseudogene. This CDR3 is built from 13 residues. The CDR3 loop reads CASSFDGWHGYTF. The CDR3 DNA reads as TGTGCCAGCAGCTTTGACGGGTGGCACGGCTACACCTTC.

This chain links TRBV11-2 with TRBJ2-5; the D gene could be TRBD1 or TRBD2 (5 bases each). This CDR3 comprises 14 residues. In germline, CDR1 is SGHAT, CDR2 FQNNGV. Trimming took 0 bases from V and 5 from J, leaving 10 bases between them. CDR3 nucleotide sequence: TGTGCCAGCAGCTTAGAGGGGGTCTTGGAGACCCAGTACTTC. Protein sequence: CASSLEGVLETQYF.

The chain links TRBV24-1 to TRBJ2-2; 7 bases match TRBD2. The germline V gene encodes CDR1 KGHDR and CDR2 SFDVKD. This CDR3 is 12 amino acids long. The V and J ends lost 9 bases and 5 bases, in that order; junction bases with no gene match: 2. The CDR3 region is CATRGVTGELFF. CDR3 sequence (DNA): TGTGCCACCCGGGGGGTTACCGGGGAGCTGTTTTTT.

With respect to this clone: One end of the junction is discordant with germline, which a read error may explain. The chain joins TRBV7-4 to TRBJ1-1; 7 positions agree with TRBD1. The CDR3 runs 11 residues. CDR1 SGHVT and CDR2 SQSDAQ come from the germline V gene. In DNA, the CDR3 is TGTGCCAGCGGTGACAGGGCGGGTGGTATCTTT. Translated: CASGDRAGGIF.

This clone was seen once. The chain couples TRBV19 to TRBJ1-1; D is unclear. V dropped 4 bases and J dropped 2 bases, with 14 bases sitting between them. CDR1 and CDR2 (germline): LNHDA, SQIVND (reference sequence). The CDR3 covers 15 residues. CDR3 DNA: TGTGCCAGTAGTACTGCTGGACGACCCAACACTGAAGCTTTCTTT. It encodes CASSTAGRPNTEAFF.

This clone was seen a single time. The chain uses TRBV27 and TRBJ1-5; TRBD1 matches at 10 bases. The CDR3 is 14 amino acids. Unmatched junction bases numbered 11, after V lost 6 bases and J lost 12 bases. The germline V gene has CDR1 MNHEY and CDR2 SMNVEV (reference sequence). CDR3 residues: CASSPGTGVSGQHF. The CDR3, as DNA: TGTGCCAGCAGCCCCGGGACAGGGGTAAGTGGCCAGCATTTT.

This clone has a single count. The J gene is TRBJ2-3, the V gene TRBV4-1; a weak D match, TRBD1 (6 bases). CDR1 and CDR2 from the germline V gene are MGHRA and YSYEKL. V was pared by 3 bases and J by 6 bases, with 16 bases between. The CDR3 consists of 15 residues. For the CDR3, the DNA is TGCGCCAGCAGCCAGTCCAGGGGCCCCCGGGATACGCAGTATTTT. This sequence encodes CASSQSRGPRDTQYF.

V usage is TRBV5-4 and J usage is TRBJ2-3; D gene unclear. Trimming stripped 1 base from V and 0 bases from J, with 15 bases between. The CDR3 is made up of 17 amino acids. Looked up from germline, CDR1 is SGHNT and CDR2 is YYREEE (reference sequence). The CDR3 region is CASSLSFGRVSTDTQYF. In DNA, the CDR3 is TGTGCCAGCAGCTTGAGTTTCGGACGGGTAAGCACAGATACGCAGTATTTT.